Sequencing of this T cell receptor beta chain was carried out in a study of cytomegalovirus exposure and HLA in healthy donors. As for the study in general: There were more than 350 genotyped donors. Of these, roughly 82% fell in the genetic ancestry cluster associated with self-reported Caucasian donors. Study observations and caveats: Several V segments, TRBV6-2 and TRBV6-3 among them, could not be told apart and were dropped. The study found most TCR sequences rare, yet found some public TCRs in many donors. Reports state that TCR beta sequences accurately predicted most subjects' HLA-A and HLA-B alleles.

This PCR relied on a set of 60 Vbeta primers and 13 Jbeta primers. The assay was immunoSEQ multiplex PCR, and TCRdb's table has in-frame clones only and misses some. The repertoire holds about 67,000 clones, with about 70% as singletons. Germline assignment: CDR1 MDHEN and CDR2 SYDVKM. V lost 6 bases and J 5 bases, leaving 17 bases between the germline ends. This CDR3 has 15 residues. Comment on this clone: The target antigen is unknown.

Sequencing input: PBMCs. V and J are TRBV28 and TRBJ1-5; a weak D match, TRBD1 (5 bases). The clonotype was recovered from a woman in her twenties or thirties in good health and CMV-seronegative. The CDR3 bases are TGTGCCAGCAGGCCCTGGGGGGGAATAGATCAGCCCCAGCATTTT. It translates to CASRPWGGIDQPQHF.